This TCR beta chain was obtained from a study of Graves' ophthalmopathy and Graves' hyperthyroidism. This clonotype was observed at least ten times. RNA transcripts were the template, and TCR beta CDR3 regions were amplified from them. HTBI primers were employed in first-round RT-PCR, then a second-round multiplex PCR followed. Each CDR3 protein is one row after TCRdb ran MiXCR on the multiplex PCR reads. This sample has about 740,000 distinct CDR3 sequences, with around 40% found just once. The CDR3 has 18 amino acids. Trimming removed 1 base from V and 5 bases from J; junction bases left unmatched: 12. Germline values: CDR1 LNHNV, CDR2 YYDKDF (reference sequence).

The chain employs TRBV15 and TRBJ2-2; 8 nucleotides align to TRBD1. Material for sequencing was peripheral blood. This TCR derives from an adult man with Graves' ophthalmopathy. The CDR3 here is CATSRVLAPRDRTGELFF. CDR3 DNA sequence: TGTGCCACCAGCAGAGTGCTAGCTCCTAGGGACAGGACCGGGGAGCTGTTTTTT.